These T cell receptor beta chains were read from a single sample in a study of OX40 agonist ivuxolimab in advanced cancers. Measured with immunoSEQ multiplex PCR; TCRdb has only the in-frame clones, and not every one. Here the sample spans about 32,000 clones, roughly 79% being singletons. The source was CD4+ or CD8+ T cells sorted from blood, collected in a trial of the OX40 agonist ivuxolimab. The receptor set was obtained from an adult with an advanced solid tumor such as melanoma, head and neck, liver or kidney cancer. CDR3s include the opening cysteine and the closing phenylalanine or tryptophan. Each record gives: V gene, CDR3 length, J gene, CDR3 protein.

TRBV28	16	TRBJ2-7	CASSSTSTGGFYEQYF
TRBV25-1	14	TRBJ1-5	CASRVSGANQPQHF
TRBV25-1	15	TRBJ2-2	CASRGSHLNTGELFF
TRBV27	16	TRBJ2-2	CASSLSRLAGVGELFF
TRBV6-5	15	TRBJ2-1	CASSPIEGEYNEQFF
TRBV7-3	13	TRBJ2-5	CASRAGGEETQYF
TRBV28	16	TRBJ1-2	CASSLSYGAGGDGYTF
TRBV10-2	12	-	CASSALSYEQYF
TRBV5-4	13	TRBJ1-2	CASRRNSNYGYTF
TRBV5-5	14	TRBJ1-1	CASSLRDRKPEAFF
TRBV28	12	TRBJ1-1	CASRLLSTEAFF
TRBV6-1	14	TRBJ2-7	CASSQGGLSYEQYF
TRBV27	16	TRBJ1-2	CASSWKPTGEIGGYTF
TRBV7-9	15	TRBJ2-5	CASSSKGGGQETQYF
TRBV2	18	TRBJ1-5	CASSEARNRVNRNQPQHF
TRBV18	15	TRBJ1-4	CASSPLGQTNEKLFF
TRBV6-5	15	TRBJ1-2	CASSDPPNNRQGYTF
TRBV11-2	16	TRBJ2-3	CASSLVAGLAADTQYF
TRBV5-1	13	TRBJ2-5	CASSLVLGETQYF
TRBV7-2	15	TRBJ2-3	CASSLGVLAADTQYF
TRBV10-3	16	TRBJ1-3	CAISIGPTGSGNTIYF
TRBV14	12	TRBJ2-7	CASSRLEHPPYF
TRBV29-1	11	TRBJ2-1	CSVEEDREQFF
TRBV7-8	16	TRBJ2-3	CASSSGTGRSTDTQYF
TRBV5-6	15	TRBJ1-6	CASRRLDRANSPLHF
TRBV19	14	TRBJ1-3	CASRGQGTGNTIYF
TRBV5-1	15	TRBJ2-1	CASSFRQGRANEQFF
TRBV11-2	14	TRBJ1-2	CASSAIGQGKGYTF
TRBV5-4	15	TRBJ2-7	CASSYPGTSGNEQYF
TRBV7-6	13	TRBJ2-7	CASSLGGDGEQYF
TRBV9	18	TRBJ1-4	CASSVSDPGPGGDEKLFF
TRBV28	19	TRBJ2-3	CASSDQLRRTGQNTDTQYF
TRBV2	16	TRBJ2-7	CASSEIPAGKTYEQYF
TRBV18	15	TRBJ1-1	CASSPGAGSNTEAFF
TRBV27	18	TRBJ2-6	CASSPYGVLDSGANVLTF
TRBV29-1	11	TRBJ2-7	CSVGLAHEQYF
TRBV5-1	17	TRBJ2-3	CASSAQILAGITDTQYF
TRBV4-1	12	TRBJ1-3	CASSHGGNTIYF
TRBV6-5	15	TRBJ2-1	CASSHSGSSYNEQFF
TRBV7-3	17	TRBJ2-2	CASSLLRAGANTGELFF
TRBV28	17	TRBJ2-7	CASSPDSGTQGSYEQYF
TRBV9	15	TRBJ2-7	CASSVGPGDSYEQYF
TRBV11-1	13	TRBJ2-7	CASSPRPLWEQYF
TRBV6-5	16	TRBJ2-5	CASSYSKGLLGETQYF
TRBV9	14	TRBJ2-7	CASSPQGARLEQYF
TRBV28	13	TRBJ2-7	CAIGGERSYEQYF
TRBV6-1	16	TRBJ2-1	CASSELATQSYNEQFF
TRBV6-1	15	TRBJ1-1	CASSSRPTDRAEAFF
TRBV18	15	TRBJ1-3	CASSPSPVTGNTIYF
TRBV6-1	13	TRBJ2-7	CASRDNVVYEQYF
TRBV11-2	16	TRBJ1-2	CASSLINGQGWYGYTF
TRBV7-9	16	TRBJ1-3	CASSPRTGLVGNTIYF
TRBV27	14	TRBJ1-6	CASSRPGGNSPLHF
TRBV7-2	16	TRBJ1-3	CASSFGGYYSGNTIYF
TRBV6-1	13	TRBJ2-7	CASSEANMGEQYF